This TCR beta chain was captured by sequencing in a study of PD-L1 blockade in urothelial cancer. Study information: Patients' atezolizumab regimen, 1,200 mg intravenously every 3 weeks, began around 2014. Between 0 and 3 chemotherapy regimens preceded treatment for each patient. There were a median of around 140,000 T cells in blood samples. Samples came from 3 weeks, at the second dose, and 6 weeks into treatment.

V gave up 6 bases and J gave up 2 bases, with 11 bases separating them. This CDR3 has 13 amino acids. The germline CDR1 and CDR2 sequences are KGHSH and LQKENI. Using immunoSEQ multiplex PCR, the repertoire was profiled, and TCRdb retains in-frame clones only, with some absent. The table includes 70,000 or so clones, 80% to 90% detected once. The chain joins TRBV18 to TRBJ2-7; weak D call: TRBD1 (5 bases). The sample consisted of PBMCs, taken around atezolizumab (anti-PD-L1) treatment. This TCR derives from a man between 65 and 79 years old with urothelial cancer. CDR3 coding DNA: TGTGCCAGCTCGCCCCAGGGAACCTACGAGCAGTACTTC. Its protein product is CASSPQGTYEQYF. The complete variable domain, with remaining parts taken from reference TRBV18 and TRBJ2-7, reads NAGVMQNPRHLVRRRGQEARLRCSPMKGHSHVYWYRQLPEEGLKFMVYLQKENIIDESGMPKERFSAEFPKEGPSILRIQQVVRGDSAAYFCASSPQGTYEQYFGPGTRLTVT.